Reported below is one T cell receptor beta chain. This entry comes from a study of blood T cells in healthy people across ages. V was trimmed by 0 bases and J by 6 bases, leaving 11 bases between them. CDR1 and CDR2 (germline): SNHLY, FYNNEI. This CDR3 contains 14 residues. Using a J-beta primer mix together with a sample-barcoded 5' primer, a second PCR was run for roughly 6 to 11 cycles. Each CDR3 protein gets one entry after TCRdb re-called the 5' RACE reads with MiXCR. Of about 1.4 million distinct CDR3 sequences listed, 55% to 75% are singletons. The chain is built from TRBV2 and TRBJ1-2; tentatively, D is TRBD1 (5 bases). The TCR comes from a man younger than 35 in good health. The material sequenced was blood. The CDR3 sequence: CASSEATTVDGYTF. Written as DNA, the CDR3 is TGTGCCAGCAGTGAAGCGACGACAGTCGATGGCTACACCTTC.